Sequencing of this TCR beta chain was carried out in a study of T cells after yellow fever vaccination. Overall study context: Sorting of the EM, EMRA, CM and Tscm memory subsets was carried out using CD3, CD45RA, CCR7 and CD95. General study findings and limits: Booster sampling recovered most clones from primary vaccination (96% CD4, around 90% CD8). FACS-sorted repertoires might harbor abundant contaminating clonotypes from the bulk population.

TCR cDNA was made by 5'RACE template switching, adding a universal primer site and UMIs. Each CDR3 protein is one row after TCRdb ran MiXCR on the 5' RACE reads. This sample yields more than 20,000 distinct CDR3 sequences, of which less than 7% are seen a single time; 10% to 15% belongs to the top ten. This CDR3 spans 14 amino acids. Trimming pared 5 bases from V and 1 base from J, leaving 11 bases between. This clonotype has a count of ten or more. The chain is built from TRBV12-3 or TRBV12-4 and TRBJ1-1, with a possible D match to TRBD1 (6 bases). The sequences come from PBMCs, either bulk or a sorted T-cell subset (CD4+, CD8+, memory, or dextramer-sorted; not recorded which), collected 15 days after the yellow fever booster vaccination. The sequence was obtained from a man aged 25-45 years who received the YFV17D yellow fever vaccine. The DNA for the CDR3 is TGTGCCAGCAGTGCTACAGGGAAGAACACTGAAGCTTTCTTT. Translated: CASSATGKNTEAFF.